This TCR beta chain is from a study of blood T cell repertoires in COVID-19. Background on the study: Whether acute or convalescent, the COVID-19 samples came from the United States, Italy and Spain.

V shed 3 bases and J 4 bases; nucleotides not matched to a gene: 10. CDR1 and CDR2 from the germline V gene are KGHSH and LQKENI. The CDR3 covers 16 residues. Per the authors' pipeline: Amplification of reference gene primers was used by the study to estimate nucleated cell counts. Sequencing was performed with immunoSEQ multiplex PCR; in TCRdb, only in-frame clones are kept and a portion is missing. V, J and clone size reflect that table, while D and trimming were determined from the DNA. This sample carries more than 55,000 clones, 82% of them seen once, and the ten largest clones take roughly 9.7%.

This sequence originates from a woman of 80 years or more with acute or convalescent COVID-19. The V gene is TRBV18, the J gene TRBJ2-3, with 7 bases that match TRBD1. Sequencing input: peripheral blood. The CDR3 region has the DNA TGTGCCAGCTCACCCTTTAACAGGGGATCATCAGATACGCAGTATTTT. Translated, it gives CASSPFNRGSSDTQYF.